This TCR beta chain stems from a study of type 1 regulatory T cells. Study at large: An in vitro protocol generated T-allo10, a Tr1-enriched, alloantigen-specific CD4 T cell product.

The graft donor-derived T-allo10 cells reportedly recognize host alloantigens, are anergic, and suppress alloantigen-specifically. The germline V gene has CDR1 MNHEY and CDR2 SVGEGT. V gave up 7 bases and J gave up 1 base; unmatched junction bases: 15. The CDR3 contains 20 residues. TCRdb re-derived calls from the reads in MiXCR, one entry per CDR3 protein. This table has 60,000 to 70,000 distinct CDR3 sequences, around 68% appearing once. Comments on this clonotype: Its antigen remains unknown.

The sequenced sample consisted of cultured T cells, either the whole culture or a sorted T cell fraction (not recorded which). Regarding subset: Tr1-enriched cell product generated in vitro against host alloantigens. This chain links TRBV6-2 or TRBV6-3 with TRBJ2-1, with 14 bases aligning to TRBD2. The receptor was derived from a human donor in good health. CDR3 coding DNA: TGTGCCAGCACCTCACATCTGACTAGCGGGAGGGTACCTTCCTACAATGAGCAGTTCTTC. This codes for CASTSHLTSGRVPSYNEQFF.